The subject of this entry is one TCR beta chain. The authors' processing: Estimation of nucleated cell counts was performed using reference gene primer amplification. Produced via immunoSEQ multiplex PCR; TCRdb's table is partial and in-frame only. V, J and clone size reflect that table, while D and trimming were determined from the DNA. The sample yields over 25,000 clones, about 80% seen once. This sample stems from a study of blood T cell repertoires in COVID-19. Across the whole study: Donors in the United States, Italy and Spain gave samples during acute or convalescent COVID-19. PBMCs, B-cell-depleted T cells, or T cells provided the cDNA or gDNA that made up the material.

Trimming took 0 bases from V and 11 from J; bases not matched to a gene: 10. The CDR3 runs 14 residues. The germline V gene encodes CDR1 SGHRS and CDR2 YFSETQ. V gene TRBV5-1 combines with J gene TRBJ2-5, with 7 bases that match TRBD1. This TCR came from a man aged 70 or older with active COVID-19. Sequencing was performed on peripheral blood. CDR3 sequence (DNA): TGCGCCAGCAGCTTGGGACAGGGCATAGAAGAGCAGTACTTC. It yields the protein CASSLGQGIEEQYF.